This T cell receptor (beta chain) was identified in a study of T-cell reconstitution after alpha-beta-depleted transplantation in children. Comments on this clonotype: Its cognate antigen is unknown.

A TCRbeta library incorporating unique molecular identifiers was prepared. TCRdb reanalysed the PCR reads using MiXCR and keeps one entry per CDR3 protein. The data contain 480,000 or so distinct CDR3 sequences, roughly a tenth of them singletons. Study-level findings and limits: T-cell counts and diversity were attributed mostly to newly produced T cells one year after transplant.

With V trimmed by 0 bases and J by 14 bases, 7 bases remained unmatched. There are 13 residues in the CDR3. Germline CDR1 is GTSNPN and CDR2 is SVGIG (reference sequence). The genes are TRBV30 and TRBJ2-1, with 10 bases lining up with TRBD2. The sample here was PBMCs, taken before TCRalphabeta/CD19-depleted stem cell transplant. The origin of this receptor is a child aged 2-15 years with inherited bone marrow failure, due to receive a stem cell transplant. CDR3 sequence reads: CAWSVEPSGREFF. The DNA for the CDR3 is TGTGCCTGGAGTGTGGAGCCTAGCGGGAGAGAGTTCTTC.